This T cell receptor beta chain is from a study of T cells in Graves' hyperthyroidism and ophthalmopathy. Study results and caveats: Within blood appeared most thyroid clonotypes that had expanded above 0.001.

Ten or more counts support this clonotype. Its matching antigen is unknown. The CDR3 is 15 amino acids. Germline CDR1 and CDR2: SGHRS and YFSETQ. The V gene end was trimmed by 3 bases and the J gene end by 5 bases; junction bases not matched to a gene: 4. TCR beta CDR3 regions were amplified from RNA. TCR CDR3 regions were first amplified by RT-PCR with HTBI primers. Each CDR3 protein is one row after TCRdb ran MiXCR on the multiplex PCR reads. The table lists about 360,000 distinct CDR3 sequences, about 15% of them singletons. The chain links TRBV5-1 to TRBJ2-7; 14 bases match TRBD2. Sequenced sample: blood. This TCR came from a woman in her late teens or twenties with Graves' hyperthyroidism that later progressed to Graves' ophthalmopathy. The CDR3 DNA follows: TGCGCCAGCAGCTCGGGGACTAGCGGGAGTAACGAGCAGTACTTC. It yields the protein CASSSGTSGSNEQYF.